The present T cell receptor (beta chain) was sequenced within a study of cytomegalovirus exposure and HLA in healthy donors. Study outcomes and limitations: Highest at DRB1 and lowest at HLA-C, TCR association rates differed among HLA loci in a later analysis. Analyzed later, most CMV-associated TCR beta chains appeared HLA-restricted. The study reported that TCR beta sequences accurately predicted HLA-A and HLA-B alleles in most subjects.

In the PCR, 60 Vbeta and 13 Jbeta primers were used. In the original processing: Tens of millions of unique TCR beta chains, roughly 11 million of them shared, were counted by a later analysis. Sequencing was performed with immunoSEQ multiplex PCR; in TCRdb, only in-frame clones are kept and a portion is missing. From that table come the V and J calls and clone size; the DNA was used to work out D and trimming. In the table there are approximately 140,000 clones, about 70% of which are singletons. On this clone: Antigen specificity is unknown.

This CDR3 is built from 12 residues. Between the trimmed V and J ends, which lost 3 bases and 7 bases, there was a span of 7 bases. Looked up from germline, CDR1 is KGHSH and CDR2 is LQKENI. Sequenced material: PBMCs. The receptor's source is a woman in her sixties or seventies in good health and CMV-seropositive. The V call is TRBV18, the J call TRBJ2-1; D is possibly TRBD2 (5 bases). This chain's CDR3 is CASSPSGNEQFF. DNA for the CDR3: TGTGCCAGCTCACCTTCGGGGAATGAGCAGTTCTTC. Based on the CDR3 plus reference TRBV18 and TRBJ2-1, the full variable domain is NAGVMQNPRHLVRRRGQEARLRCSPMKGHSHVYWYRQLPEEGLKFMVYLQKENIIDESGMPKERFSAEFPKEGPSILRIQQVVRGDSAAYFCASSPSGNEQFFGPGTRLTVL.